These T cell receptor beta chains were read from a single sample in a study of cytomegalovirus exposure and HLA in healthy donors. Profiled with immunoSEQ multiplex PCR; TCRdb holds only in-frame clones, not every one. In the table there are under 110,000 clones, about two thirds of which are singletons. Input material: PBMCs. The receptors were gathered from a female donor in good health and CMV-seronegative. Both conserved end residues are part of each CDR3. Fields, in order: clone size, D gene, J gene, V gene, CDR3 DNA, CDR3 protein. A D gene is named only where the DNA matches it firmly. The size entry is marked missing in some rows and otherwise reads once, few, many or a size class.

-,TRBD2,TRBJ2-1,TRBV18,TGTGCCAGCTCACTGTCGAGGCGGGCTAGCGGAACCTACAATGAGCAGTTCTTC,CASSLSRRASGTYNEQFF
once,-,TRBJ2-1,TRBV7-3,TGTGCCAGCAGCGGCAAAGGGGATATGGGACAACCACAGTTCTTC,CASSGKGDMGQPQFF
-,TRBD2,TRBJ2-1,TRBV5-1,TGCGCCAGCAGCTTGGGAGGGAGGGCCGCCGGTGAGCAGTTCTTC,CASSLGGRAAGEQFF
few,TRBD1,TRBJ2-7,TRBV6-1,TGTGCCAGCACCCCACAGGGGGCTTCTGGCGAGCAGTACTTC,CASTPQGASGEQYF
-,-,TRBJ2-1,TRBV6-1,TGTGCCAGCAGTGAACTTAACAGGCTAAGGGATGAGCAGTTCTTC,CASSELNRLRDEQFF
few,-,TRBJ2-7,TRBV15,TGTGCCACCAGCAGAGATCCGGGTATGAGCTCCTACGAGCAGTACTTC,CATSRDPGMSSYEQYF
-,TRBD2,TRBJ2-1,TRBV4-1,TGCGCCAGCAGTCGCGGGGGGCTAGCGGGATCCTACAATGAGCAGTTCTTC,CASSRGGLAGSYNEQFF
-,TRBD1,TRBJ2-3,TRBV7-9,TGTGCCAGCAGCTTAGTGGGGACAGGGACAGATACGCAGTATTTT,CASSLVGTGTDTQYF
-,-,TRBJ2-5,TRBV11-2,TGTGCCAGCAGCTTAGGGTCGGGGGATAAAGAGACCCAGTACTTC,CASSLGSGDKETQYF
-,-,TRBJ1-1,TRBV27,TGTGCCAGCAGTTTAAGAGGAGTGAACACTGAAGCTTTCTTT,CASSLRGVNTEAFF
few,TRBD1,TRBJ1-4,TRBV28,TGTGCCAGCAGTTCACCGAGACAGGGAAGTAATGAAAAACTGTTTTTT,CASSSPRQGSNEKLFF
-,-,TRBJ2-1,TRBV6-5,TGTGCCAGCAGTTATGTAGGCGGAAACAATGAGCAGTTCTTC,CASSYVGGNNEQFF
-,-,TRBJ2-3,TRBV29-1,TGCAGCGTTGGACAGATTACTGGGTCTAGCACAGATACGCAGTATTTT,CSVGQITGSSTDTQYF
-,-,TRBJ1-5,TRBV30,TGTGCCTGGAGCCTGGGACTTGTCGATCAGCCCCAGCATTTT,CAWSLGLVDQPQHF
-,TRBD1,TRBJ2-2,TRBV28,TGTGCCAGCAGTCCCGGGACAGGGACCGGGGAGCTGTTTTTT,CASSPGTGTGELFF
-,-,TRBJ2-7,TRBV11-2,TGTGCCAGCAGCTTAACAGGCAGGCTAAGCTTC,CASSLTGRLSF
few,-,TRBJ1-1,TRBV11-2,TGTGCCAGCAGCCAGGGAATTTCGGGTACTGAAGCTTTCTTT,CASSQGISGTEAFF
-,TRBD2,TRBJ2-1,TRBV4-2,TGTGCCAGCAGCCCCAGCGGCGGGAGCAGCCCATACAATGAGCAGTTCTTC,CASSPSGGSSPYNEQFF
-,-,TRBJ1-4,TRBV19,TGTGCCAGTAGTATCCCGGGGAACAATGAAAAACTGTTTTTT,CASSIPGNNEKLFF
-,-,TRBJ2-6,TRBV11-1,TGTGCCAGCAGCTTGCTTTGGGGAGGTATCTCTGGGGCCAACGTCCTGACTTTC,CASSLLWGGISGANVLTF
few,TRBD2,TRBJ2-1,TRBV5-1,TGCGCCAGCAGCTTCTCTAGCGGGAGGGCCAATGAGCAGTTCTTC,CASSFSSGRANEQFF
-,TRBD1,TRBJ1-4,TRBV30,TGTGCCTGGAGTATGGGACAGTCACTTAAAAGGGGTGAAAAACTGTTTTTT,CAWSMGQSLKRGEKLFF
-,TRBD1,TRBJ2-7,TRBV9,TGTGCCAGCAGCCCCAAAGGAACAGGGGCTACCTACGAGCAGTACTTC,CASSPKGTGATYEQYF
-,TRBD1,TRBJ2-7,TRBV30,TGTGCCTGGAGCAGGGGGTTCGTATACGAGCAGTACTTC,CAWSRGFVYEQYF
-,-,TRBJ1-4,TRBV30,TGTGCCTGGAGTGTACATGTCAATGAAAAACTGTTTTTT,CAWSVHVNEKLFF
once,-,TRBJ2-5,TRBV6-6,TGTGCCAGCAGTTACCAGGCAGGGGAAGGGGAGACCCAGTACTTC,CASSYQAGEGETQYF
once,TRBD2,TRBJ2-3,TRBV7-2,TGTGCCAGCAGCTTAACTAGCGGGAGAGCAGATACGCAGTATTTT,CASSLTSGRADTQYF
-,TRBD2,TRBJ2-1,TRBV7-3,TGTGCCAGCAGCTTAAGGGCGGGAGACAATGAGCAGTTCTTC,CASSLRAGDNEQFF
-,TRBD2,TRBJ2-7,TRBV7-9,TGTGCCAGCGGCCTGGGACTAGCGGGAGGAAGCGAGCAGTACTTC,CASGLGLAGGSEQYF
-,-,TRBJ2-7,TRBV19,TGTGCCAGTAGTATAGAAGTACAGTCCCACGAGCAGTACTTC,CASSIEVQSHEQYF
-,TRBD1,TRBJ1-1,TRBV13,TGTGCCAGCAGCTTAGAGGGGACAGGGAGGACTGAAGCTTTCTTT,CASSLEGTGRTEAFF
-,TRBD2,TRBJ2-1,TRBV5-5,TGTGCCAGCAGCAACGGGACTAGAAGGCGCAATGAGCAGTTCTTC,CASSNGTRRRNEQFF
few,TRBD1,TRBJ1-4,TRBV4-1,TGCGCCAGCAGCCAAGGACAGGGTCCTGAAAAACTGTTTTTT,CASSQGQGPEKLFF
-,-,TRBJ1-5,TRBV21-1,TGTGCCAGCAGCATGGAGAATTATAGCAATCAGCCCCAGCATTTT,CASSMENYSNQPQHF
-,-,TRBJ1-1,TRBV13,TGTGCCAGCAGCTTAGGGGGCCCCTTGAACACTGAAGCTTTCTTT,CASSLGGPLNTEAFF
-,TRBD1,TRBJ1-5,TRBV4-1,TGCGCCAGCAGCCAAGGGGACAGGGAACATCAGCCCCAGCATTTT,CASSQGDREHQPQHF
once,TRBD2,TRBJ2-1,TRBV2,TGTGCCGGCAGGCGGCTAGCGGGAGGTGCCCACAATGAGCAGTTCTTC,CAGRRLAGGAHNEQFF
-,-,TRBJ2-5,TRBV5-3,TGTGCCAGAAGCAAATTCCCCCGGGGGGAGACCCAGTACTTC,CARSKFPRGETQYF
medium-sized,-,TRBJ2-6,TRBV6-1,TGTGCCAGCAGTGAACTAGCTGGGGCCAACGTCCTGACTTTC,CASSELAGANVLTF